These 26 T cell receptor beta chains came from one sample sequenced in a study of blood T cells in healthy people across ages. A second PCR, run for about 7 to 11 cycles, used a sample-barcoded 5' primer plus a J-beta primer mix. MiXCR was run by TCRdb on the 5' RACE reads, yielding one entry per CDR3 protein. The sample yields fewer than 900,000 distinct CDR3 sequences, around 49% seen once. Material for sequencing was blood. The receptors were sampled from a woman aged 60-70 years in good health.

The CDR3: CASSQTPPGMNTEAFF. The CDR3, as DNA: TGTGCCAGCTCACAGACTCCTCCAGGAATGAACACTGAAGCTTTCTTT. The chain uses TRBV18 and TRBJ1-1; D remains ambiguous. Germline V gene sequence: CDR1 KGHSH, CDR2 LQKENI. The CDR3 sequence is 16 residues long. V lost 4 bases to trimming and J lost 0 bases, with 15 bases between them.

The J gene is TRBJ2-6, the V gene TRBV11-2; TRBD1 aligns across 8 bases. Unmatched junction bases numbered 21, after V lost 5 bases and J lost 3 bases. The CDR3 extends over 21 amino acids. The germline V gene has CDR1 SGHAT and CDR2 FQNNGV. In DNA form, the CDR3 reads TGTGCCAGCAGCAAGAGAGGTTCCAAACAGGGGGTATCGCTTGGGGCCAACGTCCTGACTTTC. Its protein is CASSKRGSKQGVSLGANVLTF.

The V and J genes are TRBV9 and TRBJ1-6; D may be TRBD1 (5 bases). The CDR3 runs to 15 residues. Deletions cut 0 bases from V and 4 bases from J, with 8 bases between. Germline V gene lookup returns CDR1 SGDLS and CDR2 YYNGEE. The CDR3 region is CASSVEPGYNSPLHF. In nucleotides, the CDR3 is TGTGCCAGCAGCGTAGAGCCAGGGTATAATTCACCCCTCCACTTT.

This rearrangement joins TRBV4-3 to TRBJ2-1; 7 nucleotides match TRBD2. The germline gives CDR1 LGHNA, CDR2 YSLEER. Trimming cost V 0 bases and J 0 bases; bases outside gene matches: 2. CDR3 length: 16 residues. This chain's CDR3 is CASSQDWTSSYNEQFF. The DNA of the CDR3 is TGCGCCAGCAGCCAAGATTGGACTAGCTCCTACAATGAGCAGTTCTTC.

With respect to this clonotype: Germline and junction disagree at one end, which may indicate a read error. Here the CDR3 reads CATSKRQGSEKPFF. The CDR3, as DNA: TGTGCCACCAGCAAACGCCAGGGAAGTGAAAAACCGTTTTTT. The chain is built from TRBV15 and TRBJ1-4; D possibly corresponds to TRBD1 (5 bases). There are 14 residues in the CDR3. The germline V gene has CDR1 LNHNV and CDR2 YYDKDF (reference sequence).

The V and J genes are TRBV29-1 and TRBJ1-1, with 8 bases identical to TRBD1. CDR1 is SQVTM, CDR2 ANQGSEA, per germline. V lost 4 bases to trimming and J lost 8 bases; unmatched junction nucleotides: 3. The length of the CDR3 is 11 residues. The CDR3 loop is CSVGSGGEAFF. The CDR3 DNA reads as TGCAGCGTTGGATCAGGGGGCGAAGCTTTCTTT. The entire variable domain, with the rest obtained from reference TRBV29-1 and TRBJ1-1, is as follows: SAVISQKPSRDICQRGTSLTIQCQVDSQVTMMFWYRQQPGQSLTLIATANQGSEATYESGFVIDKFPISRPNLTFSTLTVSNMSPEDSSIYLCSVGSGGEAFFGQGTRLTVV.

The rearrangement links TRBV18 to TRBJ2-3, with TRBD1 matching 10 bases. Germline V gene lookup returns CDR1 KGHSH and CDR2 LQKENI. The CDR3 covers 15 residues. With V trimmed by 6 bases and J by 3 bases, 6 bases remained unmatched. The CDR3 DNA sequence: TGTGCCAGCTCCCCTGACAGGGGGCTGACAGATACGCAGTATTTT. Residues: CASSPDRGLTDTQYF.

The V and J genes are TRBV29-1 and TRBJ2-3; tentatively, D is TRBD2 (6 bases). The V gene's germline CDR1 is SQVTM and CDR2 ANQGSEA. There are 16 residues in the CDR3. Trimming stripped 4 bases from V and 2 bases from J, with 19 bases between. The CDR3 nucleotides are TGCAGCGTTGGAGATACGGGGGATGAAGTCACAGATACGCAGTATTTT. Translation: CSVGDTGDEVTDTQYF.

This clonotype showed up just a few times. The chain couples TRBV27 to TRBJ2-2; D is possibly TRBD2 (7 bases). Trimming cost V 2 bases and J 5 bases, with 12 bases left between them. CDR1 MNHEY and CDR2 SMNVEV come from the germline V gene (reference sequence). The CDR3 has 15 amino acids. The CDR3 DNA sequence: TGTGCCAGCAGTTTAAGGGGGGGTCGGACCGGGGAGCTGTTTTTT. Protein product: CASSLRGGRTGELFF.

In this sample, this clonotype turned up a few times. The chain combines TRBV12-3 or TRBV12-4 with TRBJ2-4; no reliable D call. Trimming stripped 6 bases from V and 6 bases from J, with 12 bases between. This CDR3 comprises 13 residues. The CDR3 spells CASSQGRPNIQYF. CDR3 nucleotide sequence: TGTGCCAGCAGCCAAGGCAGGCCAAACATTCAGTACTTC.

The gene calls are TRBV12-3 or TRBV12-4 and TRBJ1-2; 8 nucleotides align to TRBD1. The CDR3 is 17 residues long. Unmatched junction bases numbered 15, after V lost 6 bases and J lost 3 bases. The CDR3 DNA sequence: TGTGCCAGCAGCCCAAGACAGGGGTTCGGCGGGGACTATGGCTACACCTTC. This translates into CASSPRQGFGGDYGYTF.

Of note for this clonotype: It is unclear where the CDR3 begins or ends on the DNA, so no DNA is shown, and the CDR3 is as TCRdb lists it. V is TRBV20-1 and J is TRBJ1-2; the table's D gene call, TRBD1, was not cross checked with the DNA. Germline V gene data show CDR1 as DFQATT and CDR2 as SNEGSKA (reference sequence). The CDR3 spans 12 amino acids, including both terminal residues. The CDR3 sequence is CSAGDRGYGCTF.

The chain is built from TRBV7-9 and TRBJ1-2; 12 bases line up with TRBD1. Trimming at V came to 3 bases and at J to 8 bases, leaving 4 bases not matched to a gene. The CDR3 consists of 14 residues. The germline CDR1 and CDR2 sequences are SEHNR and FQNEAQ (reference sequence). The CDR3 nucleotides read TGTGCCAGCAGCTTCGGGACAGGGGGCAGGGGCTACACCTTC. It codes for CASSFGTGGRGYTF. Using reference TRBV7-9 and TRBJ1-2 for the parts outside the CDR3, the full variable domain is DTGVSQNPRHKITKRGQNVTFRCDPISEHNRLYWYRQTLGQGPEFLTYFQNEAQLEKSRLLSDRFSAERPKGSFSTLEIQRTEQGDSAMYLCASSFGTGGRGYTFGSGTRLTVV.

J is TRBJ2-1 and V is TRBV5-1, with 8 bases matching TRBD1. Germline CDR1 and CDR2: SGHRS and YFSETQ. V trimming: 5 bases; J trimming: 1 base; junction bases outside the gene matches: 5. CDR3 length: 15 amino acids. Here the CDR3 DNA reads TGCGCCAGCAGATCCGGGACAGGTTCCTACAATGAGCAGTTCTTC. This translates into CASRSGTGSYNEQFF.

This clonotype was picked up one time. V and J are TRBV6-1 and TRBJ1-2; D is uncertain. With 1 base removed from V and 3 bases from J, the gap between germline ends came to 6 bases. The germline CDR1 and CDR2 sequences are MNHNS and SASEGT. The CDR3 extends over 13 amino acids. This CDR3 reads CASSEDTYYGYTF. The CDR3 bases are TGTGCCAGCAGTGAAGACACATACTATGGCTACACCTTC.

This clonotype has just a few counts. The genes are TRBV5-5 and TRBJ1-1; no clear D. Trimming took 1 base from V and 1 from J, leaving 8 bases between them. There are 14 residues in the CDR3. Germline lookup yields CDR1 SGHKS and CDR2 YYEKEE (reference sequence). Written as DNA, the CDR3 is TGTGCCAGCAGCTTGAGGGAGGCGAACACTGAAGCTTTCTTT. This codes for CASSLREANTEAFF. Supplemented by reference TRBV5-5 and TRBJ1-1, the full variable domain reads DAGVTQSPTHLIKTRGQQVTLRCSPISGHKSVSWYQQVLGQGPQFIFQYYEKEERGRGNFPDRFSARQFPNYSSELNVNALLLGDSALYLCASSLREANTEAFFGQGTRLTVV.

The chain recombines TRBV7-2 with TRBJ2-3, with TRBD2 matching over 11 bases. CDR1 and CDR2 from the germline V gene are SGHTA and FQGNSA. Losses at the gene ends were 5 bases for V and 0 bases for J; bases not matched to a gene: 4. This CDR3 has 16 residues. The DNA of the CDR3 is TGTGCCAGCAGCATCCGACTAGCGGGAAGCACAGATACGCAGTATTTT. It is translated as CASSIRLAGSTDTQYF.

The gene calls are TRBV5-1 and TRBJ2-3; either TRBD1 or TRBD2 may fit D (5 bases each). V gave up 8 bases and J gave up 4 bases, with 20 bases separating them. This CDR3 is built from 15 residues. Germline V gene data show CDR1 as SGHRS and CDR2 as YFSETQ. The CDR3, as DNA: TGCGCCAGTTTCCGGGGCGATCTCGATGCAGATACGCAGTATTTT. It encodes CASFRGDLDADTQYF.

V and J are TRBV20-1 and TRBJ2-3, with D possibly being TRBD1 (6 bases). The germline gives CDR1 DFQATT, CDR2 SNEGSKA (reference sequence). The CDR3 is made up of 17 amino acids. V was trimmed by 3 bases and J by 5 bases, leaving 24 bases between them. CDR3 sequence: CSASPPRGKRDRDTQYF. The DNA for the CDR3 is TGCAGTGCTAGTCCCCCAAGGGGGAAACGCGATCGAGATACGCAGTATTTT.

Many counts were recorded for this clonotype. The chain has TRBV7-8 and TRBJ2-7; D gene uncertain. The CDR3 has 13 amino acids. Trimming stripped 5 bases from V and 1 base from J, with 9 bases between. Germline V gene lookup returns CDR1 SGHVS and CDR2 FQNEAQ. The CDR3 sequence is CASSHLGSYEQYF. DNA of the CDR3: TGTGCCAGCAGCCACCTTGGGTCCTACGAGCAGTACTTC.

As for this clonotype: The junction departs from the called germline gene at one end, perhaps through a read error. This chain connects TRBV9 to TRBJ1-2; no firm D call. The CDR3 runs to 16 residues. Germline lookup yields CDR1 SGDLS and CDR2 YYNGEE. The CDR3 sequence: CASSVTGATSNYGHTF. CDR3 DNA sequence: TGTGCCAGCAGCGTTACCGGAGCCACGTCTAACTATGGCCACACCTTC.

The chain joins TRBV7-3 to TRBJ2-3; 12 bases map to TRBD2. V lost 5 bases, J lost 4 bases, and 4 bases stayed unmatched. Germline CDR1 and CDR2: SGHTA and FQGTGA. The length of the CDR3 is 15 residues. CDR3 loop: CASSRLAGEPDTQYF. The CDR3 DNA is TGTGCCAGCAGCCGACTAGCGGGAGAACCAGATACGCAGTATTTT.

The rearrangement uses TRBV30 and TRBJ2-1; 7 bases match TRBD1. This CDR3 spans 14 amino acids. V lost 4 bases, J lost 7 bases, and 10 bases stayed unmatched. CDR1 and CDR2 from the germline V gene are GTSNPN and SVGIG (reference sequence). DNA of the CDR3: TGTGCCTGGATAACAGGGGCTGGACGGAATGAGCAGTTCTTC. It specifies CAWITGAGRNEQFF.

This clonotype was counted a few times. This chain links TRBV7-2 with TRBJ2-7; 10 nucleotides match TRBD1. The germline V gene encodes CDR1 SGHTA and CDR2 FQGNSA. V lost 3 bases, J lost 1 base, and 9 bases stayed unmatched. The CDR3 covers 17 residues. This CDR3 reads CASSFGQGERLSYEQYF. The CDR3 DNA is TGTGCCAGCAGCTTCGGACAGGGGGAGAGATTGTCCTACGAGCAGTACTTC. The full variable domain, rest sourced from reference TRBV7-2 and TRBJ2-7, is GAGVSQSPSNKVTEKGKDVELRCDPISGHTALYWYRQSLGQGLEFLIYFQGNSAPDKSGLPSDRFSAERTGGSVSTLTIQRTQQEDSAVYLCASSFGQGERLSYEQYFGPGTRLTVT.

The chain is built from TRBV5-1 and TRBJ1-1; D is ambiguous. The germline gives CDR1 SGHRS, CDR2 YFSETQ. The CDR3 contains 13 residues. V shed 2 bases and J shed 1 base, with 6 bases lying between them. The CDR3 loop reads CASSFIGNTEAFF. CDR3 nucleotides: TGCGCCAGCAGCTTCATAGGGAACACTGAAGCTTTCTTT.

The chain has TRBV7-2 and TRBJ2-1; the D is unclear. The CDR3 is 15 amino acids. Germline loops: CDR1 SGHTA, CDR2 FQGNSA. V gave up 2 bases and J gave up 8 bases, with 16 bases separating them. Written as DNA, the CDR3 is TGTGCCAGCAGCTTAAGGAGTTCGAACACGTATGAGCAGTTCTTC. The encoded protein is CASSLRSSNTYEQFF.